This TCR beta chain stems from a study of CXCR3-negative and CXCR3-positive naive CD8 T cells. Germline lookup yields CDR1 DFQATT and CDR2 SNEGSKA (reference sequence). The CDR3 contains 14 residues. With UMI labels, 5' RACE was used to prepare the TRB cDNA libraries. TCRdb derives one entry per CDR3 protein from the 5' RACE reads, leaving out DNA. The sample's table shows some 140,000 distinct CDR3 sequences. Study conclusions and caveats: TRB CDR3 properties served as the basis for inferring TCR strength, and surface CD5 was comparable between naive subsets. CXCR3-expressing naive cells carried TRB CDR3s more hydrophobic than those of CXCR3-negative naive cells. Memory CD8+ cells showed much lower diversity, while both naive subsets displayed comparably high diversity.

As concerns this clonotype: Its antigen is currently unknown.

This rearrangement joins TRBV20-1 to TRBJ2-7; TCRdb selects TRBD2, and the lack of DNA leaves this call unchecked. The TCR was taken from a human donor in good health. Some clones in this sample may be carry-over from other donors' samples. The specimen was naive CXCR3+ CD8+ T cells from blood. The subset is: CD45RO-CCR7+CD27+CD95- naive CD8+ T cells expressing CXCR3 (TNR3+). The CDR3 sequence: CSAEGGTYTYEQYF.